The 30 T cell receptor beta chains presented below share a single source sample, sequenced in a study of T cell changes during pregnancy in multiple sclerosis. Sequencing used immunoSEQ multiplex PCR; TCRdb keeps in-frame clones, though not all of them. Seen here are 55,000 to 95,000 clones, around 94% observed once, and the top ten hold less than 2.5%. The sample in question was peripheral blood, obtained in the second trimester of pregnancy. Receptors were obtained from a female donor in good health, enrolled as a control in a pregnancy study.

The J gene is TRBJ2-1, the V gene TRBV2, with D possibly TRBD2 on 6 matching bases. CDR1 is SNHLY and CDR2 is FYNNEI in the germline V gene. The CDR3 is 15 residues long. Trimming removed 1 base from V and 4 bases from J, with 11 bases in between. CDR3 region: CASSEEGGIYNEQFF. The CDR3 region has the DNA TGTGCCAGCAGTGAAGAGGGAGGCATTTACAATGAGCAGTTCTTC.

V gene TRBV27 combines with J gene TRBJ2-1; 12 bases agree with TRBD1. J gave up 5 bases and V 6 bases, and 2 bases lay outside the gene matches. This CDR3 is built from 14 residues. Looked up from germline, CDR1 is MNHEY and CDR2 is SMNVEV (reference sequence). CDR3 DNA sequence: TGTGCCAGCAGGGGACAGGGGGCCGACAATGAGCAGTTCTTC. Translation gives CASRGQGADNEQFF.

The V gene is TRBV6-6, the J gene TRBJ1-4; D is ambiguous. The CDR3 loop spans 12 amino acids. Germline V gene lookup returns CDR1 MNHNY and CDR2 SVGAGI (reference sequence). V was trimmed by 11 bases and J by 7 bases, leaving 14 bases between them. CDR3 bases: TGTGCCGGTCAGGAGGTGAGTGAAAAACTGTTTTTT. Translated: CAGQEVSEKLFF.

J is TRBJ1-1 and V is TRBV11-1, with TRBD1 matching 7 bases. The CDR3 spans 14 residues. V was pared by 3 bases and J by 2 bases, with 3 bases of the junction left unmatched. Germline V gene lookup returns CDR1 SGHAT and CDR2 FQDESV (reference sequence). The CDR3 protein is CASSLGQRNTEAFF. DNA of the CDR3: TGTGCCAGCAGCTTGGGACAGCGAAACACTGAAGCTTTCTTT. Drawing the rest from reference TRBV11-1 and TRBJ1-1, the complete variable domain is EAEVAQSPRYKITEKSQAVAFWCDPISGHATLYWYRQILGQGPELLVQFQDESVVDDSQLPKDRFSAERLKGVDSTLKIQPAELGDSAMYLCASSLGQRNTEAFFGQGTRLTVV.

This clone was counted a few times. The J gene is TRBJ1-1, the V gene TRBV30; D is perhaps TRBD1 (5 bases). This CDR3 is 14 amino acids long. Trimming left V 0 bases short and J 3 bases short, with 11 bases between. Germline lookup yields CDR1 GTSNPN and CDR2 SVGIG (reference sequence). Here the CDR3 DNA reads TGTGCCTGGAGTGTAAGGCTCAGGGACACTGAAGCTTTCTTT. Translating gives CAWSVRLRDTEAFF. The full variable domain, rest sourced from reference TRBV30 and TRBJ1-1, is SQTIHQWPATLVQPVGSPLSLECTVEGTSNPNLYWYRQAAGRGLQLLFYSVGIGQISSEVPQNLSASRPQDRQFILSSKKLLLSDSGFYLCAWSVRLRDTEAFFGQGTRLTVV.

The chain couples TRBV7-9 to TRBJ2-3, with D possibly TRBD2 on 5 matching bases. The germline V gene encodes CDR1 SEHNR and CDR2 FQNEAQ (reference sequence). V lost 5 bases, J lost 2 bases, and 8 bases lay in between. CDR3 size: 13 residues. The CDR3 nucleotides are TGTGCCAGCAGCGATGGACTCACAGATACGCAGTATTTT. Its protein product is CASSDGLTDTQYF.

Regarding this clone: This CDR3 fails to terminate in the conserved phenylalanine or tryptophan, so it likely reflects a read error. V and J are TRBV5-8 and TRBJ1-2, with D unclear. The V end was cut by 4 bases, the J end by 8 bases, with 18 bases between. The V gene's germline CDR1 is SGHTS and CDR2 YDEGEE. The CDR3 sequence is 14 residues long. CDR3 nucleotide sequence: TGTGCCAGCAGCCTGGCCGCCTCCTCAAGGGGCTACACCATC. Its protein product is CASSLAASSRGYTI.

The CDR3 here is CASSYYVRGTEAFF. The DNA of the CDR3 is TGTGCCAGCAGTTACTATGTCAGGGGCACTGAAGCTTTCTTT. The V and J genes are TRBV6-5 and TRBJ1-1; tentatively, D is TRBD1 (6 bases). CDR1 and CDR2 (germline): MNHEY, SVGAGI. V was pared by 1 base and J by 4 bases, with 10 bases between. This CDR3 has 14 amino acids.

This CDR3 is CAWSPGTGPGTGKAPLHF. The DNA of the CDR3 is TGTGCCTGGAGTCCAGGAACGGGGCCCGGGACAGGGAAGGCACCCCTCCACTTT. The chain carries TRBV30 and TRBJ1-6, with TRBD1 identical over 9 bases. Germline V gene sequence: CDR1 GTSNPN, CDR2 SVGIG (reference sequence). With 2 bases clipped from V and 11 bases from J, the junction kept 19 bases outside the gene matches. This CDR3 region has 18 residues.

The chain links TRBV18 to TRBJ1-1, with a weak D call TRBD1 (6 bases). Germline values: CDR1 KGHSH, CDR2 LQKENI. V lost 4 bases, J lost 8 bases, and 14 bases lay in between. This CDR3 has 13 amino acids. DNA for the CDR3: TGTGCCAGCTCACGCCAGGGGATGTCAGAAGCTTTCTTT. It specifies CASSRQGMSEAFF.

The chain is built from TRBV5-1 and TRBJ2-3, with TRBD2 as a possible D gene (6 bases). Germline assignment: CDR1 SGHRS and CDR2 YFSETQ. The V end lost 0 bases, the J end lost 1 base, and 6 bases lay between the germline ends. This CDR3 is built from 14 residues. CDR3 residues: CASSLGGGTDTQYF. As DNA, the CDR3 is TGCGCCAGCAGCTTGGGGGGGGGCACAGATACGCAGTATTTT.

The J gene is TRBJ2-1, the V gene TRBV7-9; 12 bases are a match to TRBD2. There are 16 residues in the CDR3. The trim removed 4 bases at V and 4 bases at J, leaving 5 bases unmatched. Germline-derived CDR1 and CDR2 are SEHNR and FQNEAQ (reference sequence). CDR3 DNA sequence: TGTGCCAGCAGCTCCCGCGGACTAGCGGGATACAATGAGCAGTTCTTC. Its protein product is CASSSRGLAGYNEQFF.

V gene TRBV7-2 combines with J gene TRBJ1-2, with a possible D match to TRBD1 (5 bases). The germline CDR1 and CDR2 sequences are SGHTA and FQGNSA. This CDR3 is 13 amino acids long. With 3 bases removed from V and 8 bases from J, the gap between germline ends came to 13 bases. The CDR3 DNA reads TGTGCCAGCAGCTTCCCCGGGGGAACCGGCTACACCTTC. The encoded protein is CASSFPGGTGYTF.

The V and J genes are TRBV28 and TRBJ2-7, with a possible D match to TRBD1 (5 bases). Germline CDR1 reads MDHEN; CDR2 reads SYDVKM. The length of the CDR3 is 13 residues. The V end was cut by 4 bases, the J end by 3 bases, with 10 bases between. The chain's CDR3 is CASSSSGHYEQYF. The CDR3 DNA follows: TGTGCCAGCAGTTCGTCCGGACACTACGAGCAGTACTTC.

The CDR3 region is CATSRDKGLAGETQYF. For the CDR3, the DNA is TGTGCCACCAGCAGAGATAAGGGCCTAGCGGGGGAGACCCAGTACTTC. This chain links TRBV15 with TRBJ2-5, with 9 bases identical to TRBD2. After removal of 0 bases from V and 5 bases from J, the junction contained 7 bases not matched to a gene. CDR3 length: 16 residues. From germline, CDR1 is LNHNV and CDR2 YYDKDF (reference sequence). Variable domain in full (rest from reference TRBV15 and TRBJ2-5): DAMVIQNPRYQVTQFGKPVTLSCSQTLNHNVMYWYQQKSSQAPKLLFHYYDKDFNNEADTPDNFQSRRPNTSFCFLDIRSPGLGDTAMYLCATSRDKGLAGETQYFGPGTRLLVL.

The genes are TRBV18 and TRBJ1-3, with D unresolved. This CDR3 has 15 amino acids. The V end was cut by 0 bases, the J end by 4 bases, with 10 bases between. Germline-derived CDR1 and CDR2 are KGHSH and LQKENI. This CDR3 reads CASSPPGTRGNTIYF. In DNA, the CDR3 is TGTGCCAGCTCACCACCGGGCACAAGGGGAAACACCATATATTTT.

Only a few counts were recorded for this clone. The chain joins TRBV5-4 to TRBJ1-2, with D unresolved. Germline V gene data show CDR1 as SGHNT and CDR2 as YYREEE (reference sequence). The length of the CDR3 is 13 residues. Trimming stripped 0 bases from V and 6 bases from J, with 9 bases between. CDR3 loop: CASSLAGIDGYTF. CDR3 sequence (DNA): TGTGCCAGCAGCTTGGCAGGCATCGATGGCTACACCTTC.

V is TRBV18 and J is TRBJ2-7, with 7 bases lining up with TRBD1. V shed 3 bases, J shed 5 bases, and the junction held 10 bases outside the gene matches. The CDR3 runs to 15 residues. Germline CDR1 is KGHSH and CDR2 is LQKENI. In nucleotides, the CDR3 is TGTGCCAGCTCACCTTTACAGGGGTTGAGGGACGAGCAGTACTTC. It encodes CASSPLQGLRDEQYF.

The rearrangement uses TRBV2 and TRBJ1-1, with D unclear. Trimming pared 7 bases from V and 4 bases from J, leaving 10 bases between. The CDR3 is 12 amino acids. In germline, CDR1 is SNHLY, CDR2 FYNNEI. CDR3 nucleotide sequence: TGTGCCAGCACCCCGGGAGGCACTGAAGCTTTCTTT. Translated, it gives CASTPGGTEAFF.

The genes are TRBV4-3 and TRBJ2-6; 8 nucleotides align to TRBD1. The CDR3 contains 15 residues. Germline V gene sequence: CDR1 LGHNA, CDR2 YSLEER. The J segment lost 0 bases and the V segment lost 8 bases, leaving 3 bases of the junction unmatched. DNA for the CDR3: TGCGCCAGCGGGGACAGGACCTCTGGGGCCAACGTCCTGACTTTC. Protein sequence: CASGDRTSGANVLTF.

CDR3 protein: CASSAGTGGYEQYF. CDR3 nucleotides: TGTGCCAGCAGCGCCGGGACAGGGGGGTACGAGCAGTACTTC. This chain links TRBV7-2 with TRBJ2-7; 11 positions agree with TRBD1. Trimming took 5 bases from V and 4 from J; bases not matched to a gene: 4. The CDR3 runs to 14 residues. Germline CDR1 SGHTA, CDR2 FQGNSA.

The chain links TRBV18 to TRBJ1-5, with D perhaps matching TRBD1 (6 bases). The CDR3 length is 18 residues. The ends were cut back, 5 bases at V and 3 bases at J, with 23 bases in the middle. Germline assignment: CDR1 KGHSH and CDR2 LQKENI. The CDR3 sequence is CASSSEVPGQFINQPQHF. In nucleotides, the CDR3 is TGTGCCAGCTCATCCGAAGTCCCGGGACAATTCATCAATCAGCCCCAGCATTTT.

The genes are TRBV7-9 and TRBJ1-1; D unresolved. Deletions cut 4 bases from V and 7 bases from J, with 16 bases between. The CDR3 runs 14 residues. CDR1 and CDR2 (germline): SEHNR, FQNEAQ (reference sequence). The CDR3: CASSSSGLIYEAFF. DNA for the CDR3: TGTGCCAGCAGCTCTTCCGGTCTCATATATGAAGCTTTCTTT.

The chain is built from TRBV7-9 and TRBJ2-7, with TRBD1 as a possible D gene (5 bases). The V end lost 5 bases, the J end lost 0 bases, and 8 bases lay between the germline ends. This CDR3 has 13 amino acids. Germline CDR1 reads SEHNR; CDR2 reads FQNEAQ (reference sequence). In nucleotides, the CDR3 is TGTGCCAGCAGCCTAAGGGGCTCCTACGAGCAGTACTTC. Residues: CASSLRGSYEQYF. The full variable domain, with the rest looked up from reference TRBV7-9 and TRBJ2-7, is DTGVSQNPRHKITKRGQNVTFRCDPISEHNRLYWYRQTLGQGPEFLTYFQNEAQLEKSRLLSDRFSAERPKGSFSTLEIQRTEQGDSAMYLCASSLRGSYEQYFGPGTRLTVT.

The CDR3 reads CASSLEGVETQYF. The CDR3 DNA follows: TGTGCCAGCAGCTTAGAGGGGGTAGAGACCCAGTACTTC. The rearrangement links TRBV7-9 to TRBJ2-5, with D tentatively TRBD1 (6 bases). V lost 1 base, J lost 4 bases, and 7 bases lay in between. The CDR3 loop spans 13 amino acids. CDR1 and CDR2 (germline): SEHNR, FQNEAQ (reference sequence).

V and J are TRBV2 and TRBJ2-7, with 9 bases aligning to TRBD2. Per the germline V gene, CDR1 is SNHLY and CDR2 is FYNNEI. V lost 4 bases and J lost 3; bases outside the gene matches: 7. The CDR3 covers 15 residues. The DNA for the CDR3 is TGTGCCAGCAGTGTTTTAGCGGGGGAATTCTACGAGCAGTACTTC. Translated: CASSVLAGEFYEQYF.

The rearrangement joins TRBV7-2 to TRBJ2-4; D might be TRBD2 (6 bases). The length of the CDR3 is 15 residues. The ends were cut back, 5 bases at V and 6 bases at J, with 17 bases in the middle. Germline loops: CDR1 SGHTA, CDR2 FQGNSA. DNA of the CDR3: TGTGCCAGCAGCCCGGAGCCGGGACTGCCAAACATTCAGTACTTC. This encodes CASSPEPGLPNIQYF.

The chain couples TRBV6-5 to TRBJ2-7; 9 bases map to TRBD1. Per the germline V gene, CDR1 is MNHEY and CDR2 is SVGAGI. This CDR3 is built from 14 residues. J was trimmed by 4 bases and V by 6 bases; bases with no gene match: 7. This chain's CDR3 is CASSRGQGSYEQYF. The DNA of the CDR3 is TGTGCCAGCAGCCGGGGACAGGGATCGTACGAGCAGTACTTC.

The count of this clone is one. CDR3 nucleotide sequence: TGTGCCAGCAGCGTAGGGACAGAGGGAAATGGCTACACCTTC. This sequence encodes CASSVGTEGNGYTF. The chain carries TRBV9 and TRBJ1-2, with a weak D call TRBD1 (6 bases). Germline V gives CDR1 SGDLS, CDR2 YYNGEE. CDR3 length equals 14 residues. Trimming removed 0 bases at V and 6 bases at J, with 12 bases between.

This CDR3 reads CASSPRQGSYGYTF. The CDR3 DNA reads TGTGCCAGTAGTCCCAGACAGGGGAGCTATGGCTACACCTTC. The J gene is TRBJ1-2, the V gene TRBV19, with 8 positions matching TRBD1. V gave up 5 bases and J gave up 4 bases; unmatched junction bases: 6. CDR3 size: 14 residues. CDR1 and CDR2 (germline): LNHDA, SQIVND (reference sequence). Supplemented by reference TRBV19 and TRBJ1-2, the full variable domain reads DGGITQSPKYLFRKEGQNVTLSCEQNLNHDAMYWYRQDPGQGLRLIYYSQIVNDFQKGDIAEGYSVSREKKESFPLTVTSAQKNPTAFYLCASSPRQGSYGYTFGSGTRLTVV.